One and the same sample provided the 32 T cell receptor beta chains below, sequenced in a study of long-term antiretroviral therapy in people with HIV. Samples were assayed with immunoSEQ v3.0 at survey level. Here immunoSEQ multiplex PCR was the method, and the copy in TCRdb shows in-frame clones only, minus some. The sample has about 22,000 clones; about 86% are singletons. The source was unsorted PBMCs, collected 1.3 years after starting antiretroviral therapy. The receptors were sampled from a man aged 55 to 70 with HIV.

This chain connects TRBV12-5 to TRBJ2-3; 13 positions agree with TRBD2. Germline assignment: CDR1 LGHNT and CDR2 FRNRAP. This CDR3 is built from 17 residues. J gave up 3 bases and V 3 bases, and 6 bases lay outside the gene matches. The CDR3 sequence is CASGLIGTSGTTDTQYF. CDR3 nucleotide sequence: TGTGCTAGTGGTTTAATCGGGACTAGCGGGACGACAGATACGCAGTATTTT.

The chain links TRBV7-9 to TRBJ2-3; 7 bases align to TRBD2. J lost 4 bases, V lost 5 bases, and 18 bases had no gene match. Germline lookup yields CDR1 SEHNR and CDR2 FQNEAQ (reference sequence). The CDR3 is 18 residues long. DNA of the CDR3: TGTGCCAGCAGCACTAGCGCAATCTACAGCGTTCCACCAGATACGCAGTATTTT. As protein: CASSTSAIYSVPPDTQYF.

V usage is TRBV7-2 and J usage is TRBJ1-2, with TRBD1 matching 7 bases. Germline trimming cut 5 bases from V and 3 bases from J; bases unmatched to any gene: 6. The length of the CDR3 is 14 residues. Germline V gene sequence: CDR1 SGHTA, CDR2 FQGNSA. CDR3 sequence reads: CASSADRDDYGYTF. The CDR3 nucleotides are TGTGCCAGCAGCGCCGACAGGGATGACTATGGCTACACCTTC. Full variable domain (rest looked up from reference TRBV7-2 and TRBJ1-2): GAGVSQSPSNKVTEKGKDVELRCDPISGHTALYWYRQSLGQGLEFLIYFQGNSAPDKSGLPSDRFSAERTGGSVSTLTIQRTQQEDSAVYLCASSADRDDYGYTFGSGTRLTVV.

This rearrangement joins TRBV2 to TRBJ2-1; a possible D gene is TRBD2 (6 bases). The CDR3 totals 15 residues. The ends were cut back, 1 base at V and 0 bases at J, with 7 bases in the middle. Germline V CDR1 and CDR2: SNHLY, FYNNEI. CDR3 DNA: TGTGCCAGCAGTGAAGTCGGGAGCTCCTACAATGAGCAGTTCTTC. Translation: CASSEVGSSYNEQFF.

The chain uses TRBV6-5 and TRBJ2-7; 8 nucleotides match TRBD2. The length of the CDR3 is 16 residues. Germline V gives CDR1 MNHEY, CDR2 SVGAGI. V shed 0 bases and J 5 bases; nucleotides not matched to a gene: 9. The CDR3 nucleotides read TGTGCCAGCAGTTACTCACGGACGGGGGGGCCTAACGAGCAGTACTTC. The encoded protein is CASSYSRTGGPNEQYF.

In DNA, the CDR3 is TGTGCCAGCAGCGTTCCGGGACACTTATCCTACAATGAGCAGTTCTTC. It translates to CASSVPGHLSYNEQFF. The chain recombines TRBV7-2 with TRBJ2-1, with a possible D match to TRBD1 (6 bases). CDR1 SGHTA and CDR2 FQGNSA come from the germline V gene. Trimming took off 5 bases at V and 1 base at J, with 15 bases between the two ends. CDR3 length: 16 amino acids. Looking up the rest from reference TRBV7-2 and TRBJ2-1 gives the full variable domain: GAGVSQSPSNKVTEKGKDVELRCDPISGHTALYWYRQSLGQGLEFLIYFQGNSAPDKSGLPSDRFSAERTGGSVSTLTIQRTQQEDSAVYLCASSVPGHLSYNEQFFGPGTRLTVL.

The chain recombines TRBV2 with TRBJ2-5; D gene uncertain. Germline V gives CDR1 SNHLY, CDR2 FYNNEI. The CDR3 totals 13 residues. V was shortened by 4 bases and J by 4 bases, with 10 bases between the two germline ends. For the CDR3, the DNA is TGTGCCAGCAGTGTATACGGAGTAGAGACCCAGTACTTC. This encodes CASSVYGVETQYF.

The CDR3 region has the DNA TGTGCCAGCAGCTTAATAGGACAGGGGGGCGAGCAGTACTTC. Amino acids: CASSLIGQGGEQYF. The J gene is TRBJ2-7, the V gene TRBV7-3; TRBD1 agrees at 10 bases. The CDR3 consists of 14 residues. Trimming took 1 base from V and 6 from J; bases not matched to a gene: 3. The germline gives CDR1 SGHTA, CDR2 FQGTGA. The full variable domain, completed using reference TRBV7-3 and TRBJ2-7, is GAGVSQTPSNKVTEKGKYVELRCDPISGHTALYWYRQSLGQGPEFLIYFQGTGAADDSGLPNDRFFAVRPEGSVSTLKIQRTERGDSAVYLCASSLIGQGGEQYFGPGTRLTVT.

The rearrangement links TRBV5-4 to TRBJ2-2; D remains ambiguous. Trimming shortened V by 0 bases and J by 9 bases, and 12 bases separated the two germline ends. CDR1 is SGHNT, CDR2 YYREEE, per germline (reference sequence). The CDR3 is 14 amino acids. In DNA, the CDR3 is TGTGCCAGCAGCTTGGCCGGGCTTAGTAGGGAGCTGTTTTTT. Amino acids: CASSLAGLSRELFF.

This sequence joins TRBV15 and TRBJ2-3; 9 nucleotides line up with TRBD2. The CDR3 is 16 residues long. In germline, CDR1 is LNHNV, CDR2 YYDKDF (reference sequence). The J segment lost 2 bases and the V segment lost 1 base, leaving 4 bases of the junction unmatched. The CDR3 nucleotides are TGTGCCACCAGCAGAGGACTAGCGGATTCCACAGATACGCAGTATTTT. It specifies CATSRGLADSTDTQYF.

V usage is TRBV10-3 and J usage is TRBJ2-7, with D perhaps TRBD1 (5 bases). The ends were cut back, 0 bases at V and 7 bases at J, with 10 bases in the middle. The CDR3 contains 13 residues. Germline V gene sequence: CDR1 ENHRY, CDR2 SYGVKD. The CDR3 DNA is TGTGCCATCAGTGAGTCGACGGCAGGGGAGCAGTACTTC. Its translation is CAISESTAGEQYF.

This chain joins TRBV5-1 and TRBJ2-1, with TRBD2 identical over 10 bases. This CDR3 comprises 19 residues. CDR1 and CDR2 (germline): SGHRS, YFSETQ. J gave up 4 bases and V 3 bases, and 16 bases lay outside the gene matches. The CDR3 reads CASSSQGAASGRAYNEQFF. CDR3 nucleotide sequence: TGCGCCAGCAGCTCGCAGGGGGCGGCTAGCGGGAGAGCGTACAATGAGCAGTTCTTC.

V and J are TRBV2 and TRBJ1-2; tentative D call: TRBD1 (5 bases). The CDR3 is 16 residues long. Germline CDR1 SNHLY, CDR2 FYNNEI. V lost 4 bases, J lost 4 bases, and 19 bases lay in between. The CDR3 here is CASSVGVWDLPYGYTF. The CDR3 DNA sequence: TGTGCCAGCAGTGTCGGGGTGTGGGACCTCCCCTATGGCTACACCTTC.

This clone turned up a few times. The rearrangement joins TRBV13 to TRBJ1-1, with D possibly matching TRBD1 (5 bases). The CDR3 loop spans 14 amino acids. The V end was cut by 8 bases, the J end by 0 bases, with 13 bases between. CDR1 and CDR2 (germline): PRHDT, FYEKMQ (reference sequence). The CDR3 DNA is TGTGCCAGCTCGGGACGTGAACTGAACACTGAAGCTTTCTTT. As protein: CASSGRELNTEAFF.

The chain is built from TRBV2 and TRBJ2-3, with a tentative D call TRBD2 (6 bases). Deletions cut 2 bases from V and 6 bases from J, with 12 bases between. The CDR3 length is 14 residues. CDR1 and CDR2 from the germline V gene are SNHLY and FYNNEI. The CDR3 DNA is TGTGCCAGCAGTGAAAATTTGGCGGGGGATACGCAGTATTTT. Its protein product is CASSENLAGDTQYF.

This chain uses TRBV5-8 with TRBJ2-3; D gene unclear. The V gene's germline CDR1 is SGHTS and CDR2 YDEGEE. This CDR3 region has 17 residues. Deletions cut 0 bases from V and 6 bases from J, with 20 bases between. The CDR3 loop is CASSLELVLTYPDTQYF. CDR3 sequence (DNA): TGTGCCAGCAGCTTGGAACTCGTACTTACGTACCCCGATACGCAGTATTTT.

CDR3 amino acids: CASSLVLGRGSGANVLTF. For the CDR3, the DNA is TGTGCCAGCAGCTTAGTTCTGGGCAGGGGCTCTGGGGCCAACGTCCTGACTTTC. The chain combines TRBV7-2 with TRBJ2-6, with D possibly being TRBD1 (6 bases). Trimming shortened V by 1 base and J by 0 bases, and 13 bases separated the two germline ends. Germline CDR1 reads SGHTA; CDR2 reads FQGNSA. The CDR3 sequence is 18 residues long.

The chain has TRBV5-8 and TRBJ2-7, with 8 positions matching TRBD1. V trimming: 4 bases; J trimming: 9 bases; junction bases outside the gene matches: 21. CDR1 and CDR2 from the germline V gene are SGHTS and YDEGEE. The CDR3 contains 17 residues. CDR3 loop: CASSGSRRTGPLGGQYF. The DNA of the CDR3 is TGTGCCAGCAGCGGATCAAGAAGGACAGGGCCCCTCGGGGGGCAGTACTTC.

The V gene is TRBV5-5, the J gene TRBJ1-2; 8 bases are shared with TRBD1. The germline V gene has CDR1 SGHKS and CDR2 YYEKEE (reference sequence). J gave up 4 bases and V 0 bases, and 5 bases lay outside the gene matches. The CDR3 covers 15 residues. CDR3 amino acids: CASSLALTGVYGYTF. In DNA form, the CDR3 reads TGTGCCAGCAGCTTGGCTCTGACAGGGGTCTATGGCTACACCTTC.

The chain links TRBV15 to TRBJ2-3, with D perhaps TRBD1 or TRBD2 (5 bases each). The germline V gene has CDR1 LNHNV and CDR2 YYDKDF (reference sequence). The CDR3 contains 16 residues. Between the trimmed V and J ends, which lost 6 bases and 4 bases, there was a span of 20 bases. The CDR3, as DNA: TGTGCCACCAGAGGATTTGAGGGGCTGGCGCCAGATACGCAGTATTTT. Translating it yields CATRGFEGLAPDTQYF.

This sequence joins TRBV19 and TRBJ2-2; no firm D call. This CDR3 comprises 13 residues. Trimming removed 5 bases from V and 3 bases from J, with 7 bases in between. CDR1 and CDR2 (germline): LNHDA, SQIVND (reference sequence). The CDR3 DNA sequence: TGTGCCAGTAGTGTCCAGTACACCGGGGAGCTGTTTTTT. Protein sequence: CASSVQYTGELFF. The variable domain in full, completed from reference TRBV19 and TRBJ2-2, reads DGGITQSPKYLFRKEGQNVTLSCEQNLNHDAMYWYRQDPGQGLRLIYYSQIVNDFQKGDIAEGYSVSREKKESFPLTVTSAQKNPTAFYLCASSVQYTGELFFGEGSRLTVL.

The chain recombines TRBV4-2 with TRBJ1-4, with unresolved D. CDR3 length equals 15 residues. The V end was cut by 4 bases, the J end by 2 bases, with 11 bases between. In germline, CDR1 is LGHNA, CDR2 YNFKEQ. Here the CDR3 DNA reads TGTGCCAGCAGCCCCCGGCCGCAGACTAATGAAAAACTGTTTTTT. Protein: CASSPRPQTNEKLFF.

The chain carries TRBV27 and TRBJ2-4; D not resolved. The length of the CDR3 is 13 residues. CDR1 is MNHEY and CDR2 is SMNVEV in the germline V gene (reference sequence). The V and J ends lost 3 bases and 7 bases respectively, with 10 bases between them. CDR3 amino acids: CASSLSHRNIQYF. Written as DNA, the CDR3 is TGTGCCAGCAGTTTGAGTCATAGGAACATTCAGTACTTC.

V gene TRBV6-5 combines with J gene TRBJ2-3; D may be TRBD1 (5 bases). Germline lookup yields CDR1 MNHEY and CDR2 SVGAGI. Trimming took off 6 bases at V and 4 bases at J, with 14 bases between the two ends. The CDR3 is made up of 14 amino acids. CDR3 in DNA: TGTGCCAGCAGCCAGGGTCTAGGGGCAGATACGCAGTATTTT. Translated, it gives CASSQGLGADTQYF.

The chain joins TRBV4-2 to TRBJ1-1; D remains unclear. This CDR3 is 13 amino acids long. The germline gives CDR1 LGHNA, CDR2 YNFKEQ. Trimming removed 0 bases at V and 10 bases at J, with 12 bases between. The chain's CDR3 is CASSQDTAGRAFF. Here the CDR3 DNA reads TGTGCCAGCAGCCAAGATACGGCAGGAAGAGCTTTCTTT.

This chain joins TRBV5-1 and TRBJ2-7; either TRBD1 or TRBD2 may supply D (5 bases each). Germline V gene data show CDR1 as SGHRS and CDR2 as YFSETQ. Trimming shortened V by 0 bases and J by 1 base, and 14 bases separated the two germline ends. CDR3 length: 16 amino acids. As DNA, the CDR3 is TGCGCCAGCAGCTTGGATGAGGGGCAATCATCCTACGAGCAGTACTTC. It codes for CASSLDEGQSSYEQYF.

The V call is TRBV30, the J call TRBJ2-5; D is possibly TRBD1 (5 bases). The CDR3 spans 15 residues. The V end was cut by 2 bases, the J end by 2 bases, with 15 bases between. Germline CDR1 GTSNPN, CDR2 SVGIG (reference sequence). CDR3 in amino acids: CAWSMWGLGQETQYF. The CDR3 nucleotides are TGTGCCTGGAGTATGTGGGGCCTTGGGCAAGAGACCCAGTACTTC.

The gene calls are TRBV10-3 and TRBJ2-5, with 8 bases lining up with TRBD1. Looked up from germline, CDR1 is ENHRY and CDR2 is SYGVKD. There are 15 residues in the CDR3. The V gene end was trimmed by 2 bases and the J gene end by 0 bases; junction bases not matched to a gene: 2. The CDR3 protein is CAISEGQGHQETQYF. CDR3 nucleotide sequence: TGTGCCATCAGTGAGGGACAGGGACACCAAGAGACCCAGTACTTC.

V usage is TRBV29-1 and J usage is TRBJ2-7; tentatively, D is TRBD2 (6 bases). This CDR3 has 17 residues. Germline lookup yields CDR1 SQVTM and CDR2 ANQGSEA. Trimming left V 2 bases short and J 12 bases short, with 32 bases between. In DNA, the CDR3 is TGCAGCGTTGAAAAGGGTTATGGCCGGGACGCCCTCTTGGGAGGGTACTTC. Its translation is CSVEKGYGRDALLGGYF.

The CDR3 here is CASSSRLKGLNEKLFF. The CDR3 DNA sequence: TGTGCCAGCTCGTCCAGGTTAAAGGGCCTTAATGAAAAACTGTTTTTT. The chain is built from TRBV18 and TRBJ1-4; no definite D call. The CDR3 has 16 residues. Germline-derived CDR1 and CDR2 are KGHSH and LQKENI. Trimming took off 6 bases at V and 4 bases at J, with 18 bases between the two ends.

V usage is TRBV18 and J usage is TRBJ2-7; D remains unclear. Germline assignment: CDR1 KGHSH and CDR2 LQKENI. The V end was cut by 2 bases, the J end by 7 bases, with 12 bases between. The CDR3 extends over 13 amino acids. The CDR3 region is CASSPAEGGEQYF. The CDR3 DNA follows: TGTGCCAGCTCACCAGCCGAAGGTGGGGAGCAGTACTTC.

The rearrangement links TRBV5-6 to TRBJ1-5, with 9 bases matching TRBD1. This CDR3 spans 15 amino acids. The trim removed 4 bases at V and 4 bases at J, leaving 6 bases unmatched. The V gene's germline CDR1 is SGHDT and CDR2 YYEEEE. The CDR3 loop is CASSLTGGINQPQHF. In DNA, the CDR3 is TGTGCCAGCAGCCTTACAGGGGGCATAAATCAGCCCCAGCATTTT.